The table lists the clone carrying this TCR beta chain with a count of one. As yet, its antigen is unknown. The data were obtained in a study of cytomegalovirus exposure and HLA in healthy donors. Clones were sequenced by immunoSEQ multiplex PCR, and TCRdb holds only the in-frame ones, with some missing. Altogether 120,000 or so clones are present, around 90% being singletons, with the ten largest covering 1.9%. Germline trimming cut 0 bases from V and 3 bases from J; bases unmatched to any gene: 4. CDR1 is SQVTM, CDR2 ANQGSEA, per germline. The length of the CDR3 is 14 residues. Overall study findings and caveats: Among TCR sequences, most were rare, though some public TCRs appeared in many donors.

Sequencing was carried out using PBMCs. This sequence joins TRBV29-1 and TRBJ2-7, with TRBD2 identical over 8 bases. This receptor was identified in a woman aged 18-29 years in good health and CMV-seronegative. The CDR3 DNA is TGCAGCGTTGAAGAGGCCACTAGCGGCTACGAGCAGTACTTC. This gives the protein CSVEEATSGYEQYF.